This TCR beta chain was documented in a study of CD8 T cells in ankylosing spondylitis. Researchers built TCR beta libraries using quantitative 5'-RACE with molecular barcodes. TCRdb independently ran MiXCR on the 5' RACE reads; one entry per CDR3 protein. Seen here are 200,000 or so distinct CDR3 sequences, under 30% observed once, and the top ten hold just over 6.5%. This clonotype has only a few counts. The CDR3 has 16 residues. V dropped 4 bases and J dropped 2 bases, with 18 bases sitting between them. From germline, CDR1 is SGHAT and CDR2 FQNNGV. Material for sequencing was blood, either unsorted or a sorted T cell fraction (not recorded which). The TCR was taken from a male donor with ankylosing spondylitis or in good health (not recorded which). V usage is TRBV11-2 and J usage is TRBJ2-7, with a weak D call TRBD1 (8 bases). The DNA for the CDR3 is TGTGCCAGCAGCTCCACTGACAGGGGAGGGACCTACGAGCAGTACTTC. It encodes CASSSTDRGGTYEQYF.